Below, 16 T cell receptor beta chains from the same sample are listed, as sequenced in a study of CD8+ T cells in alopecia areata. Sequencing templates came from extracted RNA that was reverse transcribed into cDNA. The method was immunoSEQ multiplex PCR; TCRdb's version includes in-frame clones alone and lacks a portion of them. The repertoire consists of approximately 150,000 clones, with roughly half occurring once and the leading ten covering approximately 0.99%. The sequencing used CD4+ T cells sorted from blood, collected at week 0. These receptors were obtained from a human donor with alopecia areata.

This clone was picked up a small number of times. The chain has TRBV5-4 and TRBJ2-2; 10 nucleotides agree with TRBD2. This CDR3 has 14 residues. J gave up 5 bases and V 6 bases, and 4 bases lay outside the gene matches. The germline V gene has CDR1 SGHNT and CDR2 YYREEE (reference sequence). CDR3 loop: CASTAAGGTGELFF. The CDR3 DNA sequence: TGTGCCAGCACAGCAGCGGGAGGGACCGGGGAGCTGTTTTTT.

This clone was counted only a few times. V is TRBV28 and J is TRBJ2-7; D is uncertain. This CDR3 is 15 amino acids long. Germline V gene data show CDR1 as MDHEN and CDR2 as SYDVKM. Trimming took 3 bases from V and 3 from J, leaving 15 bases between them. CDR3 loop: CASSFSSTQNYEQYF. The CDR3 DNA reads TGTGCCAGCAGTTTCTCTTCTACACAGAACTACGAGCAGTACTTC. Full variable domain (remainder filled in from reference TRBV28 and TRBJ2-7): DVKVTQSSRYLVKRTGEKVFLECVQDMDHENMFWYRQDPGLGLRLIYFSYDVKMKEKGDIPEGYSVSREKKERFSLILESASTNQTSMYLCASSFSSTQNYEQYFGPGTRLTVT.

V is TRBV18 and J is TRBJ2-7; the D gene is possibly TRBD1 (6 bases). The CDR3 consists of 14 residues. Trimming stripped 5 bases from V and 2 bases from J, with 13 bases between. CDR1 KGHSH and CDR2 LQKENI come from the germline V gene. The CDR3: CASSGGAAAYEQYF. The CDR3 DNA sequence: TGTGCCAGCTCAGGGGGCGCGGCAGCCTACGAGCAGTACTTC.

V is TRBV18 and J is TRBJ1-2, with 8 bases matching TRBD1. The ends lost 3 bases at V and 7 bases at J; junction bases unmatched: 10. Germline V CDR1 and CDR2: KGHSH, LQKENI. This CDR3 comprises 15 residues. CDR3 sequence reads: CASSPDSQGTGGYTF. The CDR3 region has the DNA TGTGCCAGCTCACCGGATTCACAGGGGACAGGTGGCTACACCTTC.

The CDR3 loop is CAWSVGGRDTDTQYF. The DNA of the CDR3 is TGTGCCTGGAGTGTGGGCGGGAGGGACACAGATACGCAGTATTTT. The V gene is TRBV30, the J gene TRBJ2-3; 9 bases match TRBD2. V lost 0 bases to trimming and J lost 2 bases; unmatched junction nucleotides: 3. Germline V gene lookup returns CDR1 GTSNPN and CDR2 SVGIG (reference sequence). The CDR3 runs to 15 residues.

The gene calls are TRBV25-1 and TRBJ2-4; weak D call: TRBD2 (6 bases). This CDR3 has 16 residues. Germline V gives CDR1 MGHDK, CDR2 SYGVNS. Trimming removed 3 bases from V and 1 base from J, with 13 bases in between. The CDR3 nucleotides read TGTGCCAGCAGTGAGGAGGGCCCCGGGGCCAAAAACATTCAGTACTTC. Amino acids: CASSEEGPGAKNIQYF.

This chain uses TRBV5-6 with TRBJ1-5, with D possibly TRBD1 on 6 matching bases. Germline CDR1 SGHDT, CDR2 YYEEEE. The CDR3 contains 14 residues. The ends were cut back, 1 base at V and 3 bases at J, with 8 bases in the middle. Here the CDR3 reads CASSLTGINQPQHF. Written as DNA, the CDR3 is TGTGCCAGCAGCTTGACAGGGATCAATCAGCCCCAGCATTTT.

This clone occurred once. The V call is TRBV7-9, the J call TRBJ2-7, with D possibly TRBD1 on 5 matching bases. The germline gives CDR1 SEHNR, CDR2 FQNEAQ (reference sequence). The CDR3 spans 14 residues. V was trimmed by 1 base and J by 2 bases, leaving 9 bases between them. CDR3 DNA sequence: TGTGCCAGCAGCTTAGGTCGACAGACCTACGAGCAGTACTTC. Its translation: CASSLGRQTYEQYF.

This clone was seen more than once but under ten times. The chain carries TRBV7-6 and TRBJ1-4; D is possibly TRBD1 (5 bases). This CDR3 contains 15 residues. Deletions cut 4 bases from V and 4 bases from J, with 13 bases between. Per the germline V gene, CDR1 is SGHVS and CDR2 is FNYEAQ. The CDR3 loop reads CASSSLDSFNEKLFF. The CDR3 bases are TGTGCCAGCAGCTCCTTAGACAGCTTTAATGAAAAACTGTTTTTT.

This clone has more than one count but fewer than ten. The CDR3 DNA follows: TGCGCCAGCAGCCAAGATGTCGGGACTAGCGGGAGATTCAAGCAGTACTTC. Amino acid sequence: CASSQDVGTSGRFKQYF. The chain has TRBV4-3 and TRBJ2-7, with 14 bases lining up with TRBD2. The trim removed 0 bases at V and 8 bases at J, leaving 9 bases unmatched. The CDR3 length is 17 residues. Germline assignment: CDR1 LGHNA and CDR2 YSLEER.

The V call is TRBV25-1, the J call TRBJ1-2; tentatively, D is TRBD1 (5 bases). Germline lookup yields CDR1 MGHDK and CDR2 SYGVNS. V was cut by 6 bases and J by 4 bases, with 9 bases left in between. The CDR3 totals 12 residues. CDR3 in amino acids: CASRSGVYGYTF. CDR3 nucleotides: TGTGCCAGCAGGTCGGGGGTCTATGGCTACACCTTC.

This clone was seen more than once but under ten times. The gene calls are TRBV25-1 and TRBJ2-4; D not resolved. The germline V gene encodes CDR1 MGHDK and CDR2 SYGVNS. This CDR3 is 15 amino acids long. V gave up 5 bases and J gave up 3 bases, with 14 bases separating them. The CDR3 protein is CASSHHTKDKNIQYF. The CDR3 nucleotides are TGTGCCAGCAGTCACCATACTAAAGACAAAAACATTCAGTACTTC. The whole variable domain, remainder taken from reference TRBV25-1 and TRBJ2-4, is EADIYQTPRYLVIGTGKKITLECSQTMGHDKMYWYQQDPGMELHLIHYSYGVNSTEKGDLSSESTVSRIRTEHFPLTLESARPSHTSQYLCASSHHTKDKNIQYFGAGTRLSVL.

The V gene is TRBV7-9, the J gene TRBJ1-2, with D perhaps matching TRBD1 (5 bases). The CDR3 extends over 13 amino acids. Per germline, CDR1 SEHNR and CDR2 FQNEAQ (reference sequence). Between the trimmed V and J ends, which lost 5 bases and 6 bases, there was a span of 13 bases. This CDR3 reads CASSPSLGDGYTF. DNA for the CDR3: TGTGCCAGCAGCCCCTCCTTAGGGGATGGCTACACCTTC. Full variable domain (remainder filled in from reference TRBV7-9 and TRBJ1-2): DTGVSQNPRHKITKRGQNVTFRCDPISEHNRLYWYRQTLGQGPEFLTYFQNEAQLEKSRLLSDRFSAERPKGSFSTLEIQRTEQGDSAMYLCASSPSLGDGYTFGSGTRLTVV.

The J gene is TRBJ2-3, the V gene TRBV5-1, with 7 positions matching TRBD2. V gave up 7 bases and J gave up 3 bases; unmatched junction bases: 8. This CDR3 contains 14 residues. The germline gives CDR1 SGHRS, CDR2 YFSETQ. The CDR3 loop is CASRPFGGTDTQYF. The CDR3 region has the DNA TGCGCCAGCCGCCCATTCGGGGGGACAGATACGCAGTATTTT.

V and J are TRBV7-2 and TRBJ2-5; 14 nucleotides agree with TRBD2. CDR3 size: 18 residues. After removal of 5 bases from V and 3 bases from J, the junction contained 11 bases not matched to a gene. CDR1 SGHTA and CDR2 FQGNSA come from the germline V gene. The CDR3 bases are TGTGCCAGCAGCCCCCGACTAGCGGGAGGGCCAACGGAAGAGACCCAGTACTTC. Residues: CASSPRLAGGPTEETQYF.

The chain is built from TRBV7-8 and TRBJ1-4; no definite D call. This CDR3 contains 17 residues. CDR1 and CDR2 from the germline V gene are SGHVS and FQNEAQ. Trimming took 3 bases from V and 6 from J, leaving 20 bases between them. The CDR3 DNA reads TGTGCCAGCAGCTTCCGACCCCCTCGGTTTACGGATGAAAAACTGTTTTTT. This codes for CASSFRPPRFTDEKLFF.